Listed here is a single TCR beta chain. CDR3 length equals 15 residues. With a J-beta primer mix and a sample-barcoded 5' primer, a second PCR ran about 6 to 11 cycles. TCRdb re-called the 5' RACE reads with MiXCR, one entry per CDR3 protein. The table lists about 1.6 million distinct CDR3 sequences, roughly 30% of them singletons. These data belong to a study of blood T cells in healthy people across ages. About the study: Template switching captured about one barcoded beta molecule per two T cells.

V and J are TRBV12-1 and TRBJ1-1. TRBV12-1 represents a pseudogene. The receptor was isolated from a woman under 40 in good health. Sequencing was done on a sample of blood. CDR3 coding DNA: TGTGCCAGCAGCCCCTCTCGGGGTGATCGTAATGAAGCTTTCTTT. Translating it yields CASSPSRGDRNEAFF.